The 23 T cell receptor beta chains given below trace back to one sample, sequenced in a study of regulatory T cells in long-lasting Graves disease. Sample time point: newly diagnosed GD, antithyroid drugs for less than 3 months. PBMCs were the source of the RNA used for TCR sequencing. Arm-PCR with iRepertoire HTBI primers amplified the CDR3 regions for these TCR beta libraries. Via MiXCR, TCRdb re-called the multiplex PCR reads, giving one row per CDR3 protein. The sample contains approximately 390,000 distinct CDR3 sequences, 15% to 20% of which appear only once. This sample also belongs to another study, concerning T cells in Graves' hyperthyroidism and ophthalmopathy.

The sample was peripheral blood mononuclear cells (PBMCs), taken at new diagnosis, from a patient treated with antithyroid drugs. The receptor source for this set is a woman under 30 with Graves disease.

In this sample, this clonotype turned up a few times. Here the CDR3 DNA reads TGTGCCAGCAGTTACGTCGGCGGGAGTTCCTACGAGCAGTACTTC. It specifies CASSYVGGSSYEQYF. The V call is TRBV6-2 or TRBV6-3, the J call TRBJ2-7, with TRBD2 identical over 7 bases. The J segment lost 1 base and the V segment lost 2 bases, leaving 5 bases of the junction unmatched. The length of the CDR3 is 15 residues. Germline values: CDR1 MNHEY, CDR2 SVGEGT.

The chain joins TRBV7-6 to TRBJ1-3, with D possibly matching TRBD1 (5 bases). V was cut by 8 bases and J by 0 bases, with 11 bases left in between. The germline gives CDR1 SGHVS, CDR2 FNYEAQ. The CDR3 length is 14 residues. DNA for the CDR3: TGTGCCAGCGGCACGGGGCACTCTGGAAACACCATATATTTT. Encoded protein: CASGTGHSGNTIYF.

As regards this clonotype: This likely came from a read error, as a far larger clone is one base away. The CDR3 spells CASSQGLAGAYNGQFF. CDR3 in DNA: TGTGCCAGCAGTCAAGGACTAGCGGGGGCCTACAATGGGCAGTTCTTC. This chain joins TRBV27 and TRBJ2-1; 13 bases agree with TRBD2. This CDR3 has 16 residues. Per the germline V gene, CDR1 is MNHEY and CDR2 is SMNVEV (reference sequence).

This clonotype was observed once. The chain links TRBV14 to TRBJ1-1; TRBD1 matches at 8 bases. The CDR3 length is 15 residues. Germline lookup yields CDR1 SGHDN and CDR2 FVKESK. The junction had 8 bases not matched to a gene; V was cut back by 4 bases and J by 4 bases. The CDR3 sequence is CASSLAGGAGTEAFF. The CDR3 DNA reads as TGTGCCAGCAGCCTAGCAGGGGGCGCGGGCACTGAAGCTTTCTTT.

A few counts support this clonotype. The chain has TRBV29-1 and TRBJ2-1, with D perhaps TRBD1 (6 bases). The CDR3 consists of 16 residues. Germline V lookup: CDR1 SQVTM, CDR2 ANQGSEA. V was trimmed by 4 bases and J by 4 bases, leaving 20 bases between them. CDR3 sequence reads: CSVAPAGDKEYNEQFF. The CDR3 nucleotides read TGCAGCGTTGCCCCCGCAGGGGATAAAGAATACAATGAGCAGTTCTTC.

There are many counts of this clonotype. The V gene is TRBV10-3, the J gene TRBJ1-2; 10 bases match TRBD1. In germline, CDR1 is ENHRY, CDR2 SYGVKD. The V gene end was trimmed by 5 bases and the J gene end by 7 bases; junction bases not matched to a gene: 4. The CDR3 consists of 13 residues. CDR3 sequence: CAISMDRGGGYTF. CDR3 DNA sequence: TGTGCCATCAGTATGGACAGGGGGGGTGGCTACACCTTC.

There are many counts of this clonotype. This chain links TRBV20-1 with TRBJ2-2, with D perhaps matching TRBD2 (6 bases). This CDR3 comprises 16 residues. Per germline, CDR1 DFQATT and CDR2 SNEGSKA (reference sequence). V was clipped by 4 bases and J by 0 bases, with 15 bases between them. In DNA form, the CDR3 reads TGCAGTGCTATTTGGCGGGGACTCTCGAACACCGGGGAGCTGTTTTTT. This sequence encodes CSAIWRGLSNTGELFF.

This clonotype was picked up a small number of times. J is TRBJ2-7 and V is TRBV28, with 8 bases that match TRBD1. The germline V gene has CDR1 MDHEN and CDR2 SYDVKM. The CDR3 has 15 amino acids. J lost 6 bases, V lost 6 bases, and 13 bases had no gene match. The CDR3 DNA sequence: TGTGCCAGCAGCCTTACCGACAGGGGTTACTCCGAGCAGTACTTC. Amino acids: CASSLTDRGYSEQYF.

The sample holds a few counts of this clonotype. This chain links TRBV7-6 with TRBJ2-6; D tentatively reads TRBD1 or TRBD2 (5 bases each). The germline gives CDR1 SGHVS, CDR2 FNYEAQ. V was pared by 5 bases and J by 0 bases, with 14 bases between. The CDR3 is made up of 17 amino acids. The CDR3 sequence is CASSPTGTTSGANVLTF. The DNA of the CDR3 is TGTGCCAGCAGCCCGACCGGGACGACCTCTGGGGCCAACGTCCTGACTTTC. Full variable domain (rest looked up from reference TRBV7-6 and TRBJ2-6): GAGVSQSPRYKVTKRGQDVALRCDPISGHVSLYWYRQALGQGPEFLTYFNYEAQQDKSGLPNDRFSAERPEGSISTLTIQRTEQRDSAMYRCASSPTGTTSGANVLTFGAGSRLTVL.

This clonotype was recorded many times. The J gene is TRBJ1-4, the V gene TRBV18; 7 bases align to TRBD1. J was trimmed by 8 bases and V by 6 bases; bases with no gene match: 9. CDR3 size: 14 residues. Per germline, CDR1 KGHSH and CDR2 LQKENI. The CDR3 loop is CASSEDRYSEKLFF. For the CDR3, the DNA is TGTGCCAGCTCCGAGGACAGGTATTCCGAAAAACTGTTTTTT.

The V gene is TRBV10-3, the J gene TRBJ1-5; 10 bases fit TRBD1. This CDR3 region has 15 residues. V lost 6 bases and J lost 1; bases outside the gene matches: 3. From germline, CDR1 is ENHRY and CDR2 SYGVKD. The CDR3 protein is CAIREGQGSNQPQHF. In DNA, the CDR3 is TGTGCCATCAGAGAGGGACAGGGGAGCAATCAGCCCCAGCATTTT.

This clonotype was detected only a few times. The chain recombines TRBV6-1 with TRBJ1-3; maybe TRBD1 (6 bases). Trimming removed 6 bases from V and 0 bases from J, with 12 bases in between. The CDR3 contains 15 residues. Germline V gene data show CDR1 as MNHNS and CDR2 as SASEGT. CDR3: CASSPDSSSGNTIYF. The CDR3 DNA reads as TGTGCCAGCAGCCCGGACAGCAGCTCTGGAAACACCATATATTTT.

The CDR3 sequence is CASSLVSGSATNYGYTF. CDR3 nucleotides: TGTGCCAGCAGCTTGGTTTCAGGATCCGCCACAAACTATGGCTACACCTTC. V gene TRBV5-4 combines with J gene TRBJ1-2, with D unresolved. The CDR3 is 17 residues long. V was clipped by 0 bases and J by 2 bases, with 17 bases between them. In germline, CDR1 is SGHNT, CDR2 YYREEE (reference sequence).

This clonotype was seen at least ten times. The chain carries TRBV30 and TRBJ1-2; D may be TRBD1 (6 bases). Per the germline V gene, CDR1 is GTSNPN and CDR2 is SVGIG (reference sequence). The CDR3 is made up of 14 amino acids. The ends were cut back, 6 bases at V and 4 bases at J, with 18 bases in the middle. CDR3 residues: CACPQGHDGYGYTF. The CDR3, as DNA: TGTGCCTGCCCACAGGGTCATGACGGCTATGGCTACACCTTC.

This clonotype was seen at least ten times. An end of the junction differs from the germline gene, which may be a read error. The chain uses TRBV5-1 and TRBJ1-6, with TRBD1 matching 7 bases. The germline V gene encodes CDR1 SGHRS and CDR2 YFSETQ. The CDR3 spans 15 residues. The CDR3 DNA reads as TGTGCCAGCAGTTTAGGGGGGACAGAGAATTCACCCCTCCACTTT. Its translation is CASSLGGTENSPLHF. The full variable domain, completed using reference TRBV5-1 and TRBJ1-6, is KAGVTQTPRYLIKTRGQQVTLSCSPISGHRSVSWYQQTPGQGLQFLFEYFSETQRNKGNFPGRFSGRQFSNSRSEMNVSTLELGDSALYLCASSLGGTENSPLHFGNGTRLTVT.

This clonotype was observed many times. The DNA of the CDR3 is TGTGCCAGCAGACAGGGGTGGAATGGCTACACCTTC. The encoded protein is CASRQGWNGYTF. The chain links TRBV7-2 to TRBJ1-2, with 7 bases aligning to TRBD1. Germline lookup yields CDR1 SGHTA and CDR2 FQGNSA. The CDR3 has 12 amino acids. V gave up 6 bases and J gave up 6 bases; unmatched junction bases: 4.

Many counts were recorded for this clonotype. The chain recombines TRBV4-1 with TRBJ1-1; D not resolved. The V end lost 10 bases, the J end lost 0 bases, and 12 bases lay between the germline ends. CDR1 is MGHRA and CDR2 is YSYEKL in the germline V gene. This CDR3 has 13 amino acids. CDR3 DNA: TGCGCCACCTCTCAGGCGGTGAACACTGAAGCTTTCTTT. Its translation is CATSQAVNTEAFF.

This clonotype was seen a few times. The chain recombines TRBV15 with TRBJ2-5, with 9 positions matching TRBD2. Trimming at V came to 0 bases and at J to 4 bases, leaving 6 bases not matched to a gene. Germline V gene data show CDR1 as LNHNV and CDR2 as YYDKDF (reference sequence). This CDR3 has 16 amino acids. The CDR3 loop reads CATSRDGAGGPETQYF. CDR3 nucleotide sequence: TGTGCCACCAGCAGAGATGGAGCGGGGGGCCCAGAGACCCAGTACTTC.

The CDR3 region is CASSVGLAGGPYEQYF. DNA of the CDR3: TGTGCCAGCAGCGTCGGACTAGCGGGAGGGCCCTACGAGCAGTACTTC. V usage is TRBV9 and J usage is TRBJ2-7; 15 bases align to TRBD2. The germline CDR1 and CDR2 sequences are SGDLS and YYNGEE. V lost 2 bases and J lost 2; bases outside the gene matches: 2. The CDR3 is 16 residues long.

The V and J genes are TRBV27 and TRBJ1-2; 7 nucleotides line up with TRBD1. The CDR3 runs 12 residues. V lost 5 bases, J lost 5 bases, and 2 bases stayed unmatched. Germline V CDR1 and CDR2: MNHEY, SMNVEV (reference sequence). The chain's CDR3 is CASSDREYGYTF. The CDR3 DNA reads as TGTGCCAGCAGTGACAGGGAATATGGCTACACCTTC.

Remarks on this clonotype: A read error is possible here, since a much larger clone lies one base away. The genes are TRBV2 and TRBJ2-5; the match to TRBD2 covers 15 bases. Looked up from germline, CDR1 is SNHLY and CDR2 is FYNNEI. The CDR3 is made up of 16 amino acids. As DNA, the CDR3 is TGTGCCAGCAGTCGGACTAGCGGGGGGGCCAAAGAGATCCAGTACTTC. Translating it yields CASSRTSGGAKEIQYF.

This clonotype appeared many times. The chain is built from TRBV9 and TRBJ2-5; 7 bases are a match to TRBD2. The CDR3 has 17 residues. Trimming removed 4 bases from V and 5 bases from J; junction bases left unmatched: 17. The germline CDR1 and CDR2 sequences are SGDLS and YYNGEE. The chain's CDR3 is CASSSPAGASGPETQYF. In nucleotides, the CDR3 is TGTGCCAGCAGCTCTCCGGCCGGGGCTAGCGGTCCCGAGACCCAGTACTTC.

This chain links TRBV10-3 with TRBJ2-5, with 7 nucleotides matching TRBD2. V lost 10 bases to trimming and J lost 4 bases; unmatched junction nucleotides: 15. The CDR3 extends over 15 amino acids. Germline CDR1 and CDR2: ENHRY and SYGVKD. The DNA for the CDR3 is TGTGCCACCCATGGGGGGGGGGTGGCCCGAGAGACCCAGTACTTC. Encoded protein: CATHGGGVARETQYF.